At least ten counts were recorded for the clone carrying this T cell receptor (beta chain). Indicated time point: newly diagnosed GD, antithyroid drugs for less than 3 months. Making the TCR library involved RNA that had been extracted from PBMCs. With iRepertoire HTBI primers and Arm-PCR of CDR3 regions, TCR beta libraries were built. In the original workflow: Identification of gene segments yielded over 60 TRBV and about 15 TRBJ across samples. TCRdb reanalysed the multiplex PCR reads using MiXCR and keeps one entry per CDR3 protein. Clone size and V and J calls follow TCRdb, not the original study. This table holds more than 450,000 distinct CDR3 sequences, around 12% found once. This specimen belongs to a study of regulatory T cells in long-lasting Graves disease. V lost 3 bases and J lost 7, with 10 bases in between. Looked up from germline, CDR1 is PRHDT and CDR2 is FYEKMQ (reference sequence). This CDR3 comprises 12 residues.

The same data also contributed to another study, on T cells in Graves' hyperthyroidism and ophthalmopathy. Turning to that study: Patients aged 18 to 65 had newly diagnosed hyperthyroidism lasting under 2 months. A first-round RT-PCR of the TCR CDR3 used the HTBI primer set.

The sample consisted of peripheral blood mononuclear cells (PBMCs), taken at new diagnosis, from a patient treated with antithyroid drugs. The chain uses TRBV13 and TRBJ2-7; D is unresolved. This TCR derives from a woman in her twenties or thirties with Graves disease. CDR3: CASSFLTGEQYF. Written as DNA, the CDR3 is TGTGCCAGCAGCTTTCTGACTGGAGAGCAGTACTTC.